These T cell receptor beta chains were read from a single sample in a study of T cell repertoires in cytomegalovirus infection. Each CDR3 protein is one row after TCRdb ran MiXCR on the reads. Found here are nearly 650,000 distinct CDR3 sequences, roughly 26% of them singletons; the top ten hold under 8.5%. Source material: CD8+ T cells from PBMCs. These receptors all come from a human donor in good health (CMV status not recorded). Some clones in this sample may be carry-over from other donors' samples. CDR3s include the opening cysteine and the closing phenylalanine or tryptophan. A D gene is named only where the DNA matches it firmly.

J gene | D gene | V gene | CDR3 protein
TRBJ2-1 | TRBD2 | TRBV7-2 | CTSSLGRGDPYNKQFF
TRBJ1-2 | . | TRBV7-9 | CASSDGTIIGYTF
TRBJ2-7 | . | TRBV6-5 | CVSSYSSGGEQYF
TRBJ1-2 | TRBD1 | TRBV28 | CASRQGYGYTF
TRBJ2-1 | . | TRBV2 | CASSDKPGADEQFF
TRBJ2-5 | TRBD1 | TRBV6-5 | CASSPPGGPLQETQYF
TRBJ2-3 | . | TRBV4-3 | CASSGDLGDTQYF
TRBJ2-1 | TRBD1 | TRBV7-9 | CASSPRDRGIEQFF
TRBJ1-6 | . | TRBV6-6 | CASSYSSRQNSPLHF
TRBJ2-3 | TRBD2 | TRBV6-6 | CANSYSRASGDSTDTQYF
TRBJ2-5 | TRBD1 | TRBV10-3 | CAIRDRESGETQYF
TRBJ1-1 | . | TRBV4-2 | CASSQDMGNTEAFF
TRBJ2-5 | TRBD1 | TRBV20-1 | CSAWDRASETQYF
TRBJ2-5 | . | TRBV15 | CATSRVGQPQETQYF
TRBJ1-2 | . | TRBV12-5 | CASGDNHGYTF
TRBJ2-1 | . | TRBV20-1 | CSAYNPAYNEQFF
TRBJ2-4 | . | TRBV9 | CASSLGGILAKNIQYF
TRBJ2-5 | TRBD2 | TRBV6-5 | CASSYSRSGGETQYF
TRBJ2-3 | . | TRBV7-9 | CASSPRTQSTDTQYF
TRBJ1-1 | . | TRBV7-6 | CASSPSGPLNTEAFF
TRBJ1-1 | . | TRBV20-1 | CSARAGRPLNTEAFF
TRBJ2-3 | . | TRBV27 | CANILKAEPDTQYF
TRBJ2-6 | . | TRBV10-3 | CAISAQNLSGANVLTF
TRBJ2-4 | . | TRBV10-3 | CASGEDIQYF